The 16 T cell receptor beta chains listed next were all sequenced from one sample in a study of blood T cell repertoires in COVID-19. Sequencing used immunoSEQ multiplex PCR; TCRdb keeps in-frame clones, though not all of them. This table holds roughly 430,000 clones, approximately 86% found once. The material sequenced was PBMCs or T cells enriched from blood (not recorded which). The receptors come from a woman aged 40 to 49 with acute COVID-19.

This clone was detected only once. This chain joins TRBV6-1 and TRBJ2-7; D gene uncertain. Germline loops: CDR1 MNHNS, CDR2 SASEGT. The V and J ends lost 0 bases and 0 bases respectively, with 12 bases between them. The CDR3 is 16 residues long. CDR3 bases: TGTGCCAGCAGTGAAGCGGGCTCCAAGAGCTCCTACGAGCAGTACTTC. Its translation is CASSEAGSKSSYEQYF.

The chain recombines TRBV5-1 with TRBJ1-4; 7 bases are a match to TRBD1. Germline CDR1 SGHRS, CDR2 YFSETQ. Losses at the gene ends were 5 bases for V and 5 bases for J; bases not matched to a gene: 9. The CDR3 sequence is 15 residues long. CDR3 loop: CASRYTGTVNEKLFF. In nucleotides, the CDR3 is TGCGCCAGCAGGTATACCGGGACAGTCAATGAAAAACTGTTTTTT.

The chain has TRBV5-1 and TRBJ1-2; tentative D call: TRBD1 (5 bases). The CDR3 is 16 residues long. Trimming removed 1 base from V and 2 bases from J, with 15 bases in between. Germline CDR1 and CDR2: SGHRS and YFSETQ. CDR3 in DNA: TGCGCCAGCAGCTTGTATGGCGGGGGGACCAACTATGGCTACACCTTC. Amino acid sequence: CASSLYGGGTNYGYTF.

The gene calls are TRBV18 and TRBJ2-3; TRBD2 matches 9 bases. There are 16 residues in the CDR3. Per germline, CDR1 KGHSH and CDR2 LQKENI. Trimming at V came to 0 bases and at J to 4 bases, leaving 5 bases not matched to a gene. The CDR3 reads CASSPPGAGGPDTQYF. CDR3 sequence (DNA): TGTGCCAGCTCACCACCGGGGGCGGGGGGGCCAGATACGCAGTATTTT.

J is TRBJ2-3 and V is TRBV30; D possibly corresponds to TRBD1 (6 bases). V lost 3 bases to trimming and J lost 5 bases, with 9 bases between them. Germline CDR1 GTSNPN, CDR2 SVGIG (reference sequence). The CDR3 runs to 12 residues. CDR3 nucleotide sequence: TGTGCCTGGAGGGTAGGGGGAGATACGCAGTATTTT. Translation gives CAWRVGGDTQYF.

The genes are TRBV16 and TRBJ1-2; possibly TRBD1 for D (6 bases). This CDR3 is 16 amino acids long. Germline-derived CDR1 and CDR2 are KGHSY and FQNENV. V was cut by 5 bases and J by 2 bases, with 18 bases left in between. CDR3 nucleotides: TGTGCCAGCAGCGCAAACAGGGTGTCGTACAACTATGGCTACACCTTC. Protein: CASSANRVSYNYGYTF.

The chain recombines TRBV3-1 (or the pseudogene TRBV3-2) with TRBJ1-6, with 8 positions matching TRBD1. Germline-derived CDR1 and CDR2 are LGHDT and YNNKEL (reference sequence). The CDR3 runs 14 residues. Losses at the gene ends were 6 bases for V and 7 bases for J; bases not matched to a gene: 5. The CDR3 DNA sequence: TGTGCCAGCAGAACGGGACAGGACAATTCACCCCTCCACTTT. This translates into CASRTGQDNSPLHF.

The chain has TRBV11-2 and TRBJ1-6, with D perhaps TRBD1 (5 bases). This CDR3 comprises 19 residues. V dropped 1 base and J dropped 0 bases, with 16 bases sitting between them. Germline V gene sequence: CDR1 SGHAT, CDR2 FQNNGV. The CDR3 nucleotides read TGTGCCAGCAGCTTAGTATATAGGGGTGAAAGCTCCTATAATTCACCCCTCCACTTT. This sequence encodes CASSLVYRGESSYNSPLHF.

The genes are TRBV5-1 and TRBJ2-1; no clear D gene. Trimming shortened V by 4 bases and J by 7 bases, and 9 bases separated the two germline ends. Per the germline V gene, CDR1 is SGHRS and CDR2 is YFSETQ. The CDR3 is made up of 12 amino acids. Here the CDR3 reads CASSRSWNEQFF. CDR3 nucleotides: TGCGCCAGCAGCCGCAGTTGGAATGAGCAGTTCTTC. The variable domain in full, completed from reference TRBV5-1 and TRBJ2-1, reads KAGVTQTPRYLIKTRGQQVTLSCSPISGHRSVSWYQQTPGQGLQFLFEYFSETQRNKGNFPGRFSGRQFSNSRSEMNVSTLELGDSALYLCASSRSWNEQFFGPGTRLTVL.

In the case of this clone: At one end the junction does not follow the germline gene, possibly because of a read error. The rearrangement joins TRBV15 to TRBJ1-3, with 7 bases that match TRBD1. This CDR3 region has 15 residues. The germline gives CDR1 LNHNV, CDR2 YYDKDF (reference sequence). Here the CDR3 reads CATSRDRAKGNTIYF. In DNA form, the CDR3 reads TGTGCCACCAGCCGAGACAGGGCGAAAGGAAACACCATATATTTT.

The chain links TRBV30 to TRBJ1-2; TRBD1 matches at 7 bases. The CDR3 runs 12 residues. Trimming took 6 bases from V and 1 from J; bases not matched to a gene: 2. Germline V gives CDR1 GTSNPN, CDR2 SVGIG (reference sequence). DNA of the CDR3: TGTGCCTGTCAGGGGGGTAACTATGGCTACACCTTC. Protein product: CACQGGNYGYTF. The full variable domain, in which reference TRBV30 and TRBJ1-2 provide the parts outside the CDR3, is SQTIHQWPATLVQPVGSPLSLECTVEGTSNPNLYWYRQAAGRGLQLLFYSVGIGQISSEVPQNLSASRPQDRQFILSSKKLLLSDSGFYLCACQGGNYGYTFGSGTRLTVV.

The genes are TRBV30 and TRBJ1-6; 8 bases are a match to TRBD1. Trimming at V came to 5 bases and at J to 10 bases, leaving 10 bases not matched to a gene. There are 14 residues in the CDR3. Germline CDR1 GTSNPN, CDR2 SVGIG (reference sequence). The chain's CDR3 is CAWGSGGGRSPLHF. The CDR3 DNA reads TGTGCCTGGGGTTCAGGGGGCGGTCGATCACCCCTCCACTTT.

The rearrangement links TRBV21-1 to TRBJ1-2; the tabulated D call, TRBD1, remains unverified against the DNA. TRBV21-1 is a pseudogene locus. The CDR3 length is 16 residues. CDR3 residues: CANSTRQAANYYGYTF. The CDR3 DNA reads as TGTGCCAACTCAACTCGACAGGCAGCAAACTACTATGGCTACACCTTC.

The chain recombines TRBV2 with TRBJ1-1; 8 bases are a match to TRBD1. This CDR3 is built from 13 residues. Germline CDR1 and CDR2: SNHLY and FYNNEI. V lost 1 base to trimming and J lost 10 bases; unmatched junction nucleotides: 5. For the CDR3, the DNA is TGTGCCAGCAGTGAAGGCCAGGGGGCTCGAGCTTTCTTT. This gives the protein CASSEGQGARAFF.

CDR3 in amino acids: CASSPGQTSTDTQYF. CDR3 nucleotides: TGCGCCAGCAGCCCAGGACAGACTAGCACAGATACGCAGTATTTT. The V gene is TRBV5-1, the J gene TRBJ2-3, with D maybe TRBD1 (6 bases). The germline V gene encodes CDR1 SGHRS and CDR2 YFSETQ. Trimming took off 4 bases at V and 0 bases at J, with 12 bases between the two ends. CDR3 length equals 15 residues. The entire variable domain, with the rest obtained from reference TRBV5-1 and TRBJ2-3, is as follows: KAGVTQTPRYLIKTRGQQVTLSCSPISGHRSVSWYQQTPGQGLQFLFEYFSETQRNKGNFPGRFSGRQFSNSRSEMNVSTLELGDSALYLCASSPGQTSTDTQYFGPGTRLTVL.

This clone was seen a single time. The J gene is TRBJ2-7, the V gene TRBV7-2; the D gene is possibly TRBD2 (5 bases). Looked up from germline, CDR1 is SGHTA and CDR2 is FQGNSA. V lost 5 bases to trimming and J lost 10 bases, with 15 bases between them. This CDR3 spans 12 amino acids. The CDR3 DNA sequence: TGTGCCAGCAGCCTTCTCGGGGTCGGTCAGTACTTC. Encoded protein: CASSLLGVGQYF.